The 7 T cell receptor beta chains below were found in one sample sequenced in a study of PD-1 blockade in classical Hodgkin lymphoma (TCRdb year 2020). This specimen's time point label, interpreted: newly diagnosed, previously untreated cHL patient sample. A Miltenyi CD4+ T cell isolation kit was used for magnetic negative selection to purify CD4+ T cells from thawed PBMCs. Library preparation used the immunoSEQ multiplex PCR assay. Sourced from immuneACCESS, this table was stored by TCRdb with only in-frame sequences that have V and J called. A share of the clones is absent; for the studies checked, an unresolved V gene accounts for under half, and the remainder has no known explanation. The sample table lists fewer than 30,000 clones, approximately 88% of them with a count of one. The ten biggest clones cover 0.35% of the sample. Sequenced sample: CD4+ T cells from blood. These TCRs come from a human donor with classical Hodgkin lymphoma.

Of note for this clone: This CDR3 is also generated by other DNA sequences in the sample. The V and J genes are TRBV5-4 and TRBJ2-7, with D tentatively TRBD1 or TRBD2 (5 bases each). Trimming stripped 0 bases from V and 2 bases from J, with 12 bases between. The CDR3 is 15 amino acids. Germline V gene sequence: CDR1 SGHNT, CDR2 YYREEE (reference sequence). CDR3 amino acids: CASSLGDPRAYEQYF. In DNA, the CDR3 is TGTGCCAGCAGCTTGGGGGACCCAAGGGCCTACGAGCAGTACTTC.

The chain recombines TRBV28 with TRBJ1-2; D not resolved. V was shortened by 4 bases and J by 0 bases, with 9 bases between the two germline ends. This CDR3 is 14 amino acids long. Per the germline V gene, CDR1 is MDHEN and CDR2 is SYDVKM. CDR3 nucleotides: TGTGCCAGCAGTTCCGCTACGGCTAACTATGGCTACACCTTC. This gives the protein CASSSATANYGYTF.

This clone has just one count. J is TRBJ2-5 and V is TRBV7-2; no reliable D call. CDR3 length: 12 residues. V was cut by 1 base and J by 4 bases, with 4 bases left in between. CDR1 and CDR2 (germline): SGHTA, FQGNSA. The CDR3 here is CASSLVAETQYF. The CDR3 DNA reads TGTGCCAGCAGCTTAGTGGCAGAGACCCAGTACTTC.

The chain joins TRBV5-5 to TRBJ2-7; unclear D gene. Trimming left V 1 base short and J 1 base short, with 9 bases between. CDR3 length: 14 amino acids. Germline CDR1 reads SGHKS; CDR2 reads YYEKEE (reference sequence). The CDR3 sequence is CASSLRAGSYEQYF. For the CDR3, the DNA is TGTGCCAGCAGCTTGCGAGCCGGATCCTACGAGCAGTACTTC. The entire variable domain, with the rest obtained from reference TRBV5-5 and TRBJ2-7, is as follows: DAGVTQSPTHLIKTRGQQVTLRCSPISGHKSVSWYQQVLGQGPQFIFQYYEKEERGRGNFPDRFSARQFPNYSSELNVNALLLGDSALYLCASSLRAGSYEQYFGPGTRLTVT.

V gene TRBV10-3 combines with J gene TRBJ1-5; 7 bases fit TRBD1. Germline loops: CDR1 ENHRY, CDR2 SYGVKD. V dropped 3 bases and J dropped 6; count of bases not matched to a gene: 8. The CDR3 is 15 amino acids. The CDR3, as DNA: TGTGCCATCAGTGAAGGACAGGCGGGCGGTCAGCCCCAGCATTTT. Protein product: CAISEGQAGGQPQHF.

The CDR3 loop reads CASSLVGGPYEQYF. The CDR3 region has the DNA TGTGCCAGCAGCTTAGTGGGAGGGCCTTACGAGCAGTACTTC. V usage is TRBV7-2 and J usage is TRBJ2-7; the match to TRBD2 covers 7 bases. The CDR3 runs 14 residues. The V and J ends lost 1 base and 4 bases, in that order; junction bases with no gene match: 4. Per germline, CDR1 SGHTA and CDR2 FQGNSA.

The chain recombines TRBV29-1 with TRBJ2-2; D is possibly TRBD1 (5 bases). Trimming removed 4 bases from V and 7 bases from J, with 13 bases in between. CDR3 length: 13 amino acids. CDR1 is SQVTM, CDR2 ANQGSEA, per germline. CDR3 coding DNA: TGCAGCGTTGCCCTACAGGCCAGCGGGGAGCTGTTTTTT. Amino acid sequence: CSVALQASGELFF.